Shown below are 18 T cell receptor beta chains from a single sample sequenced in a study of T-cell reconstitution after alpha-beta-depleted transplantation in children. Unique molecular identifiers were incorporated when the TCRbeta library was constructed. From the PCR reads, TCRdb called clonotypes with MiXCR, one entry per CDR3 protein. The sample carries 670,000 or so distinct CDR3 sequences, approximately 14% recorded once. The sample here was PBMCs, taken before TCRalphabeta/CD19-depleted stem cell transplant. The receptors were sampled from a girl aged 2 to 9 with congenital amegakaryocytic thrombocytopenia, due to receive a stem cell transplant.

This rearrangement joins TRBV20-1 to TRBJ2-3; 8 bases agree with TRBD2. Germline-derived CDR1 and CDR2 are DFQATT and SNEGSKA (reference sequence). CDR3 length: 17 residues. V was clipped by 1 base and J by 8 bases; unmatched bases: 17. CDR3 sequence: CSARGFLSGATLGTQYF. CDR3 nucleotides: TGCAGTGCTAGAGGGTTCCTTAGCGGGGCTACGCTGGGTACGCAGTATTTT.

This clonotype appeared many times. V usage is TRBV20-1 and J usage is TRBJ2-5, with D possibly being TRBD2 (5 bases). The CDR3 is 16 amino acids. Trimming removed 6 bases at V and 3 bases at J, with 23 bases between. Germline-derived CDR1 and CDR2 are DFQATT and SNEGSKA (reference sequence). In DNA form, the CDR3 reads TGCAGTGCCCAGAGGGTTGCGGTAAGGCTTGAAGAGACCCAGTACTTC. It encodes CSAQRVAVRLEETQYF.

This clonotype was seen many times. The rearrangement joins TRBV29-1 to TRBJ2-5; perhaps TRBD2 as D (6 bases). The CDR3 has 14 residues. V was pared by 5 bases and J by 5 bases, with 18 bases between. CDR1 is SQVTM and CDR2 is ANQGSEA in the germline V gene. The CDR3 here is CSVRGDSEGETQYF. The CDR3 DNA sequence: TGCAGCGTTCGCGGGGACTCTGAAGGGGAGACCCAGTACTTC.

The chain employs TRBV7-9 and TRBJ1-5, with D maybe TRBD1 (5 bases). Germline-derived CDR1 and CDR2 are SEHNR and FQNEAQ (reference sequence). Trimming shortened V by 3 bases and J by 3 bases, and 9 bases separated the two germline ends. This CDR3 region has 14 residues. This CDR3 reads CASSLAGNNQPQHF. The CDR3 bases are TGTGCCAGCAGCTTGGCAGGGAACAATCAGCCCCAGCATTTT. The full variable domain, with the rest looked up from reference TRBV7-9 and TRBJ1-5, is DTGVSQNPRHKITKRGQNVTFRCDPISEHNRLYWYRQTLGQGPEFLTYFQNEAQLEKSRLLSDRFSAERPKGSFSTLEIQRTEQGDSAMYLCASSLAGNNQPQHFGDGTRLSIL.

The CDR3 sequence: CSASGDRVRLPQDTQYF. As DNA, the CDR3 is TGCAGTGCTTCGGGAGATCGGGTCCGATTACCCCAAGATACGCAGTATTTT. The rearrangement joins TRBV20-1 to TRBJ2-3; D may be TRBD2 (6 bases). The CDR3 extends over 17 amino acids. Germline CDR1 and CDR2: DFQATT and SNEGSKA (reference sequence). The ends were cut back, 5 bases at V and 5 bases at J, with 26 bases in the middle.

Notes on this clonotype: Since a much larger clone is just one base distant, this may be a read error. V gene TRBV6-6 combines with J gene TRBJ2-2; D possibly matches TRBD1 or TRBD2 (5 bases each). The CDR3 loop spans 11 amino acids. Germline CDR1 and CDR2: MNHNY and SVGAGI (reference sequence). This chain's CDR3 is CAAWGTGELLF. CDR3 coding DNA: TGTGCCGCCTGGGGCACCGGGGAGCTGCTTTTT.

A few counts support this clonotype. Just one base apart from a much larger clone, this may be a read error. The chain recombines TRBV29-1 with TRBJ1-1; 7 nucleotides align to TRBD1. V shed 7 bases and J 3 bases; nucleotides not matched to a gene: 5. The CDR3 spans 12 residues. The germline CDR1 and CDR2 sequences are SQVTM and ANQGSEA. The chain's CDR3 is CSARTGDTEAFF. CDR3 bases: TGCAGCGCCCGGACAGGCGACACTGAAGCTTTCTTT.

The V call is TRBV20-1, the J call TRBJ1-1; D gene ambiguous. Germline V gene lookup returns CDR1 DFQATT and CDR2 SNEGSKA (reference sequence). The CDR3 runs 17 residues. V was clipped by 6 bases and J by 1 base, with 24 bases between them. CDR3 protein: CSAPHPARAGTNTEAFF. CDR3 coding DNA: TGCAGTGCCCCACACCCCGCGCGGGCAGGAACGAACACTGAAGCTTTCTTT.

This clonotype was recorded at least ten times. This chain joins TRBV20-1 and TRBJ2-2; D may be TRBD2 (5 bases). CDR1 DFQATT and CDR2 SNEGSKA come from the germline V gene (reference sequence). The CDR3 sequence is 12 residues long. V was pared by 2 bases and J by 4 bases, with 5 bases between. DNA for the CDR3: TGCAGTGCTAGACGGGGCACCGGGGAGCTGTTTTTT. Protein product: CSARRGTGELFF.

In this sample, this clonotype turned up many times. This rearrangement joins TRBV20-1 to TRBJ2-3; 9 bases fit TRBD2. The CDR3 is 13 amino acids. CDR1 is DFQATT, CDR2 SNEGSKA, per germline (reference sequence). The CDR3 here is CLVLREGTDTQYF. CDR3 DNA: TGCCTCGTATTGCGGGAGGGGACAGATACGCAGTATTTT.

A single count supports this clonotype. A much larger clonotype is one base distant, so this may be a read error. The chain couples TRBV5-1 to TRBJ2-1; D is perhaps TRBD2 (5 bases). V lost 3 bases and J lost 5, with 12 bases in between. The CDR3 runs 14 residues. Germline CDR1 is SGHRS and CDR2 is YFSETQ. This CDR3 reads CASSSVLGNNEQFF. The CDR3, as DNA: TGCGCCAGCAGCTCTGTACTAGGCAACAATGAGCAGTTCTTC.

This clonotype was detected only a few times. V gene TRBV6-5 combines with J gene TRBJ2-1; a weak D match, TRBD2 (6 bases). This CDR3 region has 15 residues. Germline V gene sequence: CDR1 MNHEY, CDR2 SVGAGI. The V and J ends lost 2 bases and 8 bases respectively, with 16 bases between them. The CDR3: CASSYGADYWDEQFF. CDR3 DNA: TGTGCCAGCAGTTACGGAGCGGACTACTGGGATGAGCAGTTCTTC.

This clonotype was observed a handful of times. CDR3 loop: CASSSGLPGTYEQYF. For the CDR3, the DNA is TGTGCCAGCAGCTCCGGACTACCCGGGACCTACGAGCAGTACTTC. The gene calls are TRBV28 and TRBJ2-7; tentative D call: TRBD2 (6 bases). Germline V gene sequence: CDR1 MDHEN, CDR2 SYDVKM. The CDR3 spans 15 residues. The V end lost 6 bases, the J end lost 2 bases, and 17 bases lay between the germline ends.

This clonotype was recorded at least ten times. The chain couples TRBV29-1 to TRBJ2-3; D is possibly TRBD2 (6 bases). The V end lost 4 bases, the J end lost 5 bases, and 10 bases lay between the germline ends. CDR1 is SQVTM, CDR2 ANQGSEA, per germline. The CDR3 covers 12 residues. DNA for the CDR3: TGCAGCGTTGGCGGGGCAGGAGATACGCAGTATTTT. It is translated as CSVGGAGDTQYF.

This clonotype has just a few counts. V is TRBV7-9 and J is TRBJ2-7; no firm D call. V lost 7 bases, J lost 2 bases, and 6 bases lay in between. This CDR3 is 11 amino acids long. Germline CDR1 SEHNR, CDR2 FQNEAQ (reference sequence). The chain's CDR3 is CASTGPYEQYF. DNA of the CDR3: TGTGCCAGCACCGGCCCCTACGAGCAGTACTTC.

There are many counts of this clonotype. The V gene is TRBV20-1, the J gene TRBJ2-7, with TRBD2 matching over 8 bases. Per the germline V gene, CDR1 is DFQATT and CDR2 is SNEGSKA (reference sequence). The CDR3 is 14 residues long. The junction had 13 bases not matched to a gene; V was cut back by 6 bases and J by 6 bases. The CDR3 loop reads CSATYTGTRSEQYF. In DNA, the CDR3 is TGCAGTGCAACCTACACCGGGACTAGATCCGAGCAGTACTTC.

Comments on this clonotype: This is likely a read error, given that the CDR3 carries no conserved phenylalanine or tryptophan at its end. The genes are TRBV5-1 and TRBJ1-4; TRBD1 might be the D (5 bases). The CDR3 is 14 residues long. The V end was cut by 6 bases, the J end by 5 bases, with 14 bases between. Germline CDR1 SGHRS, CDR2 YFSETQ. The CDR3 region is CASTTDTKNEKLFC. The DNA for the CDR3 is TGCGCCAGCACTACGGACACGAAGAATGAAAAACTGTTTTGT.

This clonotype was seen only a few times. V and J are TRBV12-3 or TRBV12-4 and TRBJ1-1; D uncertain. This CDR3 region has 14 residues. V was trimmed by 3 bases and J by 3 bases, leaving 11 bases between them. CDR3 DNA: TGTGCCAGCAGTTTGTCGGTGGAGGACACTGAAGCTTTCTTT. Protein sequence: CASSLSVEDTEAFF.